The 19 T cell receptor beta chains given below trace back to one sample, sequenced in a study of blood T cell repertoires in COVID-19. Here immunoSEQ multiplex PCR was the method, and the copy in TCRdb shows in-frame clones only, minus some. This sample has 150,000 to 200,000 clones; approximately 91% occur once, and the top ten carry 2.1%. Sequenced sample: peripheral blood. All receptors derive from a man aged 70 or older with active or convalescent COVID-19.

The chain joins TRBV5-4 to TRBJ2-5; D unclear. V was pared by 0 bases and J by 5 bases, with 14 bases between. Germline V gene data show CDR1 as SGHNT and CDR2 as YYREEE (reference sequence). The CDR3 contains 15 residues. Here the CDR3 DNA reads TGTGCCAGCAGCTTGGGGTCCAGTCTAGATGAGACCCAGTACTTC. Translation gives CASSLGSSLDETQYF.

Remarks on this clone: It is unclear where the CDR3 begins or ends on the DNA, so no DNA is shown, and the CDR3 is as TCRdb lists it. The V call is TRBV21-1, the J call TRBJ2-6; the table names TRBD1, a call not compared with the DNA. TRBV21-1 is a pseudogene locus. Including both end residues, the CDR3 is 21 amino acids long. CDR3 residues: CASSKEPPWGQGISGANVLTF.

This chain joins TRBV6-5 and TRBJ2-3, with TRBD1 identical over 9 bases. The CDR3 spans 15 residues. Germline CDR1 and CDR2: MNHEY and SVGAGI. Germline trimming cut 3 bases from V and 4 bases from J; bases unmatched to any gene: 5. The CDR3 DNA follows: TGTGCCAGCAGTTATACAGGGGGCATGGCAGATACGCAGTATTTT. This sequence encodes CASSYTGGMADTQYF.

The chain carries TRBV29-1 and TRBJ2-6; TRBD1 matches 10 bases. The trim removed 4 bases at V and 0 bases at J, leaving 6 bases unmatched. CDR3 length equals 17 residues. CDR1 and CDR2 from the germline V gene are SQVTM and ANQGSEA. The CDR3 DNA follows: TGCAGCGTTGTACCCGGGACAGGGGACTCTGGGGCCAACGTCCTGACTTTC. Residues: CSVVPGTGDSGANVLTF.

The chain links TRBV2 to TRBJ2-7; D might be TRBD2 (5 bases). The V gene lost 4 bases and the J gene lost 6 bases, with 13 bases spanning the gap. Germline V lookup: CDR1 SNHLY, CDR2 FYNNEI. The CDR3 contains 13 residues. This CDR3 is CASSGGPNGEQYF. The CDR3 DNA is TGTGCCAGCAGTGGAGGGCCGAACGGCGAGCAGTACTTC. Filled out from reference TRBV2 and TRBJ2-7, the complete variable domain reads EPEVTQTPSHQVTQMGQEVILRCVPISNHLYFYWYRQILGQKVEFLVSFYNNEISEKSEIFDDQFSVERPDGSNFTLKIRSTKLEDSAMYFCASSGGPNGEQYFGPGTRLTVT.

V usage is TRBV5-1 and J usage is TRBJ2-5; TRBD1 matches at 11 bases. V trimming: 4 bases; J trimming: 5 bases; junction bases outside the gene matches: 10. The CDR3 contains 16 residues. CDR1 SGHRS and CDR2 YFSETQ come from the germline V gene. The CDR3 sequence: CASSATGTGGWETQYF. In DNA form, the CDR3 reads TGCGCCAGCAGCGCTACCGGGACAGGGGGATGGGAGACCCAGTACTTC.

The chain recombines TRBV7-9 with TRBJ2-3; D unresolved. This CDR3 contains 17 residues. The V gene lost 1 base and the J gene lost 2 bases, with 16 bases spanning the gap. CDR1 is SEHNR, CDR2 FQNEAQ, per germline (reference sequence). In DNA form, the CDR3 reads TGTGCCAGCAGCTTAGGAAGCTTCGCCGCCCTCACAGATACGCAGTATTTT. Translation: CASSLGSFAALTDTQYF.

This clone occurred once. The rearrangement links TRBV7-2 to TRBJ2-1, with 10 bases matching TRBD2. Germline V lookup: CDR1 SGHTA, CDR2 FQGNSA. With 6 bases clipped from V and 10 bases from J, the junction kept 12 bases outside the gene matches. The CDR3 has 15 amino acids. The chain's CDR3 is CASSSVLPGLAEQFF. Here the CDR3 DNA reads TGTGCCAGCAGTTCAGTATTGCCGGGACTAGCGGAGCAGTTCTTC.

The CDR3 DNA reads as TGTGCCAGCAGCGTAGAGCGGGTCACAGATACGCAGTATTTT. It encodes CASSVERVTDTQYF. The chain joins TRBV9 to TRBJ2-3, with D possibly matching TRBD2 (6 bases). CDR3 length: 14 residues. V shed 0 bases and J shed 2 bases, with 7 bases lying between them. Germline CDR1 is SGDLS and CDR2 is YYNGEE. The full variable domain, with the rest looked up from reference TRBV9 and TRBJ2-3, is DSGVTQTPKHLITATGQRVTLRCSPRSGDLSVYWYQQSLDQGLQFLIQYYNGEERAKGNILERFSAQQFPDLHSELNLSSLELGDSALYFCASSVERVTDTQYFGPGTRLTVL.

V usage is TRBV25-1 and J usage is TRBJ1-4; D not resolved. The CDR3 loop spans 12 amino acids. Trimming removed 3 bases at V and 10 bases at J, with 9 bases between. In germline, CDR1 is MGHDK, CDR2 SYGVNS. CDR3 sequence: CASSDPHRKLFF. In DNA form, the CDR3 reads TGTGCCAGCAGTGACCCCCATAGAAAACTGTTTTTT. Supplemented by reference TRBV25-1 and TRBJ1-4, the full variable domain reads EADIYQTPRYLVIGTGKKITLECSQTMGHDKMYWYQQDPGMELHLIHYSYGVNSTEKGDLSSESTVSRIRTEHFPLTLESARPSHTSQYLCASSDPHRKLFFGSGTQLSVL.

The genes are TRBV30 and TRBJ1-1; D gene ambiguous. The germline CDR1 and CDR2 sequences are GTSNPN and SVGIG (reference sequence). The CDR3 has 12 residues. With 8 bases removed from V and 0 bases from J, the gap between germline ends came to 10 bases. The CDR3 here is CARRGVNTEAFF. DNA for the CDR3: TGTGCCCGTCGTGGAGTGAACACTGAAGCTTTCTTT. The full variable domain, its missing parts supplied by reference TRBV30 and TRBJ1-1, is SQTIHQWPATLVQPVGSPLSLECTVEGTSNPNLYWYRQAAGRGLQLLFYSVGIGQISSEVPQNLSASRPQDRQFILSSKKLLLSDSGFYLCARRGVNTEAFFGQGTRLTVV.

V gene TRBV6-5 combines with J gene TRBJ1-3; 7 nucleotides agree with TRBD1. Trimming cost V 7 bases and J 0 bases; bases outside gene matches: 6. Germline V gene data show CDR1 as MNHEY and CDR2 as SVGAGI. The CDR3 consists of 15 residues. CDR3 residues: CASNQDRRSGNTIYF. CDR3 coding DNA: TGTGCCAGCAACCAGGACAGGCGCTCTGGAAACACCATATATTTT.

This clone has more than one count but fewer than ten. The sample holds other DNA sequences that translate to the same CDR3. This sequence joins TRBV19 and TRBJ2-5; the match to TRBD2 covers 8 bases. The V gene's germline CDR1 is LNHDA and CDR2 SQIVND (reference sequence). The J segment lost 0 bases and the V segment lost 3 bases, leaving 3 bases of the junction unmatched. This CDR3 has 15 residues. In nucleotides, the CDR3 is TGTGCCAGTAGTATCGGCGGGGGGTACCAAGAGACCCAGTACTTC. Translated, it gives CASSIGGGYQETQYF.

The chain is built from TRBV3-1 (or the pseudogene TRBV3-2) and TRBJ2-2, with 11 bases identical to TRBD2. V trimming: 1 base; J trimming: 5 bases; junction bases outside the gene matches: 6. The CDR3 has 17 residues. Germline V gene lookup returns CDR1 LGHDT and CDR2 YNNKEL (reference sequence). CDR3 DNA sequence: TGTGCCAGCAGCCAAGGTGGGCTAGCGGGGGGTACCGGGGAGCTGTTTTTT. As protein: CASSQGGLAGGTGELFF.

The V call is TRBV5-4, the J call TRBJ1-3; no definite D call. The V and J ends lost 10 bases and 0 bases respectively, with 8 bases between them. The CDR3 consists of 12 residues. Germline assignment: CDR1 SGHNT and CDR2 YYREEE (reference sequence). Here the CDR3 reads CAVQLSGNTIYF. The DNA of the CDR3 is TGTGCCGTCCAACTCTCTGGAAACACCATATATTTT.

The chain carries TRBV5-6 and TRBJ2-2, with no clear D. Per the germline V gene, CDR1 is SGHDT and CDR2 is YYEEEE. Trimming removed 0 bases at V and 1 base at J, with 4 bases between. The CDR3 runs to 14 residues. The CDR3 coding sequence is TGTGCCAGCAGCTTGGCCAGGAACACCGGGGAGCTGTTTTTT. Encoded protein: CASSLARNTGELFF.

The chain has TRBV7-2 and TRBJ2-4, with D possibly TRBD1 on 5 matching bases. The CDR3 extends over 17 amino acids. V lost 2 bases and J lost 3, with 17 bases in between. The V gene's germline CDR1 is SGHTA and CDR2 FQGNSA. Here the CDR3 DNA reads TGTGCCAGCAGCTTACAACCAGGGTCCCAACTCAAAAACATTCAGTACTTC. Translation: CASSLQPGSQLKNIQYF.

V is TRBV28 and J is TRBJ2-5; 9 bases fit TRBD2. The CDR3 has 15 residues. V shed 4 bases, J shed 0 bases, and the junction held 3 bases outside the gene matches. Germline CDR1 reads MDHEN; CDR2 reads SYDVKM. CDR3 sequence: CASSSSGTYQETQYF. CDR3 nucleotides: TGTGCCAGCAGTTCTAGCGGGACGTACCAAGAGACCCAGTACTTC. Full variable domain (missing parts from reference TRBV28 and TRBJ2-5): DVKVTQSSRYLVKRTGEKVFLECVQDMDHENMFWYRQDPGLGLRLIYFSYDVKMKEKGDIPEGYSVSREKKERFSLILESASTNQTSMYLCASSSSGTYQETQYFGPGTRLLVL.

V and J are TRBV6-5 and TRBJ1-6; TRBD1 matches at 7 bases. The germline V gene has CDR1 MNHEY and CDR2 SVGAGI. The CDR3 is 15 residues long. The J segment lost 4 bases and the V segment lost 6 bases, leaving 6 bases of the junction unmatched. CDR3 region: CASRETGPYNSPLHF. The CDR3 DNA reads as TGTGCCAGCAGGGAGACAGGGCCTTATAATTCACCCCTCCACTTT.